This T cell receptor (beta chain) came from a study of siplizumab effects on memory and regulatory T cells. Study-wide results and limits: Unstimulated subsets accounted for the mapping of only a minor share of the clones that were alloreactive. Roughly 80-97% of proliferating clones (CD4+ or CD8+) could not be assigned a naive or memory phenotype. Memory cells seemed less diverse than naive T cells, which seemed major alloresponse contributors.

Every sample had 80,000 to 100,000 of its TCR templates assayed. The method was immunoSEQ multiplex PCR; TCRdb's version includes in-frame clones alone and lacks a portion of them. Of 85,000 to 130,000 clones listed, more than 90% were seen once; the top ten hold roughly 2.5%. Trimming took 1 base from V and 0 from J, leaving 16 bases between them. The CDR3 covers 18 residues. From germline, CDR1 is SEHNR and CDR2 FQNEAQ (reference sequence). On this clone itself: Its antigen is not identified.

The chain carries TRBV7-9 and TRBJ2-1; tentatively, D is TRBD2 (5 bases). The source material was CD4+ T cells sorted from blood. This clonotype was obtained from a human donor in good health. Some clones in this sample may be carry-over from other donors' samples. The CDR3 is CASSLGALERSSYNEQFF. CDR3 nucleotides: TGTGCCAGCAGCTTAGGGGCCCTTGAGCGGAGCTCCTACAATGAGCAGTTCTTC.